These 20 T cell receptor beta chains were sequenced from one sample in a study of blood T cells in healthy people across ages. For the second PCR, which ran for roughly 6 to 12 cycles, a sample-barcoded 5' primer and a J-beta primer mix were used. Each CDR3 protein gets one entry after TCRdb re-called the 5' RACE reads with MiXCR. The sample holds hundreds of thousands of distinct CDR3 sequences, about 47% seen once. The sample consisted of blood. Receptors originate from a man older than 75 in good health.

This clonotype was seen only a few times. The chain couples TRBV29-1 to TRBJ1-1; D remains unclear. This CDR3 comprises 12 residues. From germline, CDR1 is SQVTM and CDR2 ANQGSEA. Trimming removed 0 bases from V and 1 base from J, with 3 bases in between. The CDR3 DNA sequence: TGCAGCGTTGAAGATGGGAACACTGAAGCTTTCTTT. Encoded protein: CSVEDGNTEAFF.

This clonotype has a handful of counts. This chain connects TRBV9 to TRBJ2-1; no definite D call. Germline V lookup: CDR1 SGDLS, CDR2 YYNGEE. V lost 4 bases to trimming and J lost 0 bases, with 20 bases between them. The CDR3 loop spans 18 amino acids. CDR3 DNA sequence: TGTGCCAGCAGCTTCTCAAAGGAATTCGGGCGCTCCTACAATGAGCAGTTCTTC. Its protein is CASSFSKEFGRSYNEQFF.

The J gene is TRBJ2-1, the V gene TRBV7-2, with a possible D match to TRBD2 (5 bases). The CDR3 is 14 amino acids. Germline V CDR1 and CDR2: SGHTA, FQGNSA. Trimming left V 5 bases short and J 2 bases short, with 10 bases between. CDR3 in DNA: TGTGCCAGCAGCCCAGACTACCCCTACAATGAGCAGTTCTTC. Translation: CASSPDYPYNEQFF.

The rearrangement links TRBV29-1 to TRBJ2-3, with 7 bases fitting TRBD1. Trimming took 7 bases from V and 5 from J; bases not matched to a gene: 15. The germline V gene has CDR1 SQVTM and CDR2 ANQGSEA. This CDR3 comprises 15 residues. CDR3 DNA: TGCAGCGGCCTACAGGGGTCCCTTTTTAAAGATACGCAGTATTTT. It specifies CSGLQGSLFKDTQYF.

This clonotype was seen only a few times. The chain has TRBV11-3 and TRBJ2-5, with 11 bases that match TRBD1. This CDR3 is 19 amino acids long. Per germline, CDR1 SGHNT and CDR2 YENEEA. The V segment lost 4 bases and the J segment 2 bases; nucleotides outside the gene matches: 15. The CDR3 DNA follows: TGTGCCAGCAGCTCCCGATACACCCCGGGACAGGGGGTTCAAGAGACCCAGTACTTC. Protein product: CASSSRYTPGQGVQETQYF.

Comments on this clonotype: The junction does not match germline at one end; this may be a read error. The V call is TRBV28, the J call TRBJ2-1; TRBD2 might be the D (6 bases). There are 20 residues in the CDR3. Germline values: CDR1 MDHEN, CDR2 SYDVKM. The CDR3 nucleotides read TGTGCCAGCAGTTCCTGGCGGGAAAGGTTTGGAGAAGACTCCTACAGTGAGCAGTTCTTC. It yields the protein CASSSWRERFGEDSYSEQFF.

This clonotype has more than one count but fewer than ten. CDR3: CATSREMTSYTYEQYF. In nucleotides, the CDR3 is TGTGCCACCAGCAGAGAAATGACTAGCTATACCTACGAGCAGTACTTC. The chain combines TRBV15 with TRBJ2-7, with 7 positions matching TRBD2. The length of the CDR3 is 16 residues. Germline V lookup: CDR1 LNHNV, CDR2 YYDKDF (reference sequence). V was pared by 0 bases and J by 2 bases, with 7 bases of the junction left unmatched.

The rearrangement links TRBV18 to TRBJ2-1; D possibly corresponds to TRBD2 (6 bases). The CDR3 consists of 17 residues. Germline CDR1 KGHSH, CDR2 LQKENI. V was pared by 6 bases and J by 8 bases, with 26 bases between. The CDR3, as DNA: TGTGCCAGCTCTCAAGACGTAAGTGGGACTGGGTTGGATGAGCAGTTCTTC. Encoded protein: CASSQDVSGTGLDEQFF.

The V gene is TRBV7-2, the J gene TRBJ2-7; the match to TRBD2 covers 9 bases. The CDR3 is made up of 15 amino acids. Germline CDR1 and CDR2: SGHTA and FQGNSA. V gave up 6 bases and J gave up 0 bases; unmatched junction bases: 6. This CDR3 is CASSRAGGFSYEQYF. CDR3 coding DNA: TGTGCCAGCAGTCGAGCGGGAGGCTTCTCCTACGAGCAGTACTTC.

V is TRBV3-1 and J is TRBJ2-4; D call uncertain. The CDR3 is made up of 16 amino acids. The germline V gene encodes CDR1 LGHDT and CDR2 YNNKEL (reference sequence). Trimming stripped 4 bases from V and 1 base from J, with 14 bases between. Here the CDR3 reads CASSPRTVEAKNIQYF. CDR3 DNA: TGTGCCAGCAGCCCCAGGACGGTAGAGGCCAAAAACATTCAGTACTTC.

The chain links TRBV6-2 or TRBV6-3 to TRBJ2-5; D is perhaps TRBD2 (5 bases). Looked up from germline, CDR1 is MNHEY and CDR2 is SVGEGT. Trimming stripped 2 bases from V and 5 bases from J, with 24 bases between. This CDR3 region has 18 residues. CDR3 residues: CASSYELRAGGLRETQYF. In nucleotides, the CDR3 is TGTGCCAGCAGTTACGAACTGCGAGCAGGAGGTTTGAGGGAGACCCAGTACTTC.

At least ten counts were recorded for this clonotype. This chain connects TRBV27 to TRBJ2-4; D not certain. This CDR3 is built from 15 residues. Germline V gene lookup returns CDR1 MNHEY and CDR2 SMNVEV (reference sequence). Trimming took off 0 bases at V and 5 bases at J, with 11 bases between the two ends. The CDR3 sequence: CASSLSSGPENIQYF. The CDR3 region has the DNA TGTGCCAGCAGTTTATCTTCCGGGCCGGAAAACATTCAGTACTTC.

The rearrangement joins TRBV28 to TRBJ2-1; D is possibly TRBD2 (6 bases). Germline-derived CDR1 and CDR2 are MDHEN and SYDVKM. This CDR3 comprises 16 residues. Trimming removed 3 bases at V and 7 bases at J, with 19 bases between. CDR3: CASSLLGGTAINEQFF. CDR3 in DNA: TGTGCCAGCAGTTTGCTCGGCGGGACGGCGATTAATGAGCAGTTCTTC.

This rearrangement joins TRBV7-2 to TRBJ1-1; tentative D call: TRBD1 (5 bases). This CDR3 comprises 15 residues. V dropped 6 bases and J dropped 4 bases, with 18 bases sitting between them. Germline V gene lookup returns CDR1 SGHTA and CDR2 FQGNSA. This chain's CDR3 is CASRITTGVGTEAFF. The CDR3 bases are TGTGCCAGCAGGATAACCACGGGGGTAGGCACTGAAGCTTTCTTT.

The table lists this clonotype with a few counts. In nucleotides, the CDR3 is TGCGCCAGCGTTGGGACCCCCCAGGTCTTCACCGGGGAGCTGTTTTTT. Its protein is CASVGTPQVFTGELFF. The V gene is TRBV10-2, the J gene TRBJ2-2, with D possibly called TRBD1 or TRBD2 (5 bases each). The length of the CDR3 is 16 residues. Per germline, CDR1 WSHSY and CDR2 SAAADI. With 8 bases removed from V and 4 bases from J, the gap between germline ends came to 20 bases.

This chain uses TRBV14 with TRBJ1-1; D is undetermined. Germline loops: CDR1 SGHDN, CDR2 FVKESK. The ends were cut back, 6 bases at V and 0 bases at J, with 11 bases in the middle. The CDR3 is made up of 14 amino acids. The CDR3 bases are TGTGCCAGCAGTATGGTTCACATGAACACTGAAGCTTTCTTT. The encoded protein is CASSMVHMNTEAFF.

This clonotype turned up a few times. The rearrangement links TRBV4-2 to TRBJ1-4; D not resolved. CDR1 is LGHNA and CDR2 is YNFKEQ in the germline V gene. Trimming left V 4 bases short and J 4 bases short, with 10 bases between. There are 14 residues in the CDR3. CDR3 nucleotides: TGTGCCAGCAGCCGGGGAGTGGGTAATGAAAAACTGTTTTTT. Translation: CASSRGVGNEKLFF.

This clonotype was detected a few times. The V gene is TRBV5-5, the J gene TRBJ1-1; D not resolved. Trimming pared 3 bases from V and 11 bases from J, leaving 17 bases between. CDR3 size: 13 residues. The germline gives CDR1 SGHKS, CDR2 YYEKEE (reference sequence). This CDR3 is CASSSNVPAGAFF. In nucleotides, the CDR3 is TGTGCCAGCAGCTCGAATGTTCCCGCGGGGGCTTTCTTT.

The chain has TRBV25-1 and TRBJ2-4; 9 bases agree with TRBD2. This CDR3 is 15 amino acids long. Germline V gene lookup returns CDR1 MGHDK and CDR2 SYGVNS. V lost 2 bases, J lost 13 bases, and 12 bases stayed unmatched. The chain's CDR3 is CASSEGSGSSDEQYF. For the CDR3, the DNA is TGTGCCAGCAGTGAAGGTAGCGGGAGCTCCGACGAACAGTACTTC.

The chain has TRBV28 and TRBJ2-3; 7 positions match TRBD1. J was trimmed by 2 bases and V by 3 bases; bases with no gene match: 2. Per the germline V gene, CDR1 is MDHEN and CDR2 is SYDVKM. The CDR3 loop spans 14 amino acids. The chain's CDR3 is CASSLDRYTDTQYF. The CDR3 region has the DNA TGTGCCAGCAGTTTGGACAGGTACACAGATACGCAGTATTTT. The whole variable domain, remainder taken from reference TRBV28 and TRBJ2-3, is DVKVTQSSRYLVKRTGEKVFLECVQDMDHENMFWYRQDPGLGLRLIYFSYDVKMKEKGDIPEGYSVSREKKERFSLILESASTNQTSMYLCASSLDRYTDTQYFGPGTRLTVL.